The 11 T cell receptor beta chains reported below all come from one sample, sequenced in a study of blood T cells in healthy people across ages. Using a J-beta primer mix together with a sample-barcoded 5' primer, a second PCR was run for roughly 7 to 11 cycles. TCRdb analysed the 5' RACE reads with MiXCR anew, one entry per CDR3 protein. Of over 950,000 distinct CDR3 sequences listed, 45% to 60% are singletons. Sequencing was performed on blood. These receptors were taken from a woman between 55 and 75 years old in good health.

This chain connects TRBV5-1 to TRBJ2-1; D unresolved. This CDR3 spans 15 amino acids. V shed 4 bases and J shed 0 bases, with 11 bases lying between them. CDR1 is SGHRS, CDR2 YFSETQ, per germline. The CDR3 spells CASSPVTSSYNEQFF. The CDR3 region has the DNA TGCGCCAGCAGCCCTGTTACGAGCTCCTACAATGAGCAGTTCTTC.

The chain is built from TRBV6-6 and TRBJ2-5; TRBD2 aligns across 11 bases. The J call is in doubt because the DNA end fits TRBJ2-7 better. Germline loops: CDR1 MNHNY, CDR2 SVGAGI (reference sequence). This CDR3 has 16 residues. In DNA, the CDR3 is TGTGCCAGCAGTTACACCTTAGCGGGAGGGCTAGGCGAGCAGTACTTC. Protein: CASSYTLAGGLGEQYF.

The CDR3 region has the DNA TGTGCCAGCAGGAGGGCTCTTCGGGACTATGGCTACACCTTC. Translation: CASRRALRDYGYTF. The chain has TRBV12-3 or TRBV12-4 and TRBJ1-2; no reliable D call. V lost 6 bases and J 3 bases, leaving 14 bases between the germline ends. The CDR3 length is 14 residues.

The CDR3 region has the DNA TGTGCCAGCAGCCAAGACTTTCTAGAGTACACTGGGGCCAACGTCCTGACTTTC. Protein product: CASSQDFLEYTGANVLTF. The chain links TRBV4-2 to TRBJ2-6; D remains unclear. Germline CDR1 LGHNA, CDR2 YNFKEQ. V lost 0 bases to trimming and J lost 2 bases, with 14 bases between them. This CDR3 has 18 amino acids.

V and J are TRBV20-1 and TRBJ1-5, with 9 bases that match TRBD1. The CDR3 loop spans 16 amino acids. V lost 3 bases and J lost 0; bases outside the gene matches: 6. Germline V gene lookup returns CDR1 DFQATT and CDR2 SNEGSKA (reference sequence). CDR3 residues: CSASRQGGYSNQPQHF. As DNA, the CDR3 is TGCAGTGCTAGTCGACAGGGGGGTTATAGCAATCAGCCCCAGCATTTT.

This clonotype was found a few times. The chain couples TRBV27 to TRBJ2-1; 14 nucleotides match TRBD2. The V gene's germline CDR1 is MNHEY and CDR2 SMNVEV (reference sequence). The CDR3 sequence is 16 residues long. Losses at the gene ends were 10 bases for V and 6 bases for J; bases not matched to a gene: 11. CDR3 sequence: CAIGLAGGVVGNEQFF. Written as DNA, the CDR3 is TGTGCCATCGGACTAGCGGGAGGTGTTGTTGGCAATGAGCAGTTCTTC.

The chain joins TRBV14 to TRBJ2-6; 9 nucleotides line up with TRBD1. The germline V gene encodes CDR1 SGHDN and CDR2 FVKESK. The CDR3 sequence is 16 residues long. The junction had 6 bases not matched to a gene; V was cut back by 3 bases and J by 6 bases. In DNA form, the CDR3 reads TGTGCCAGCAGCCAGCGCCGGGACAGGGTGGCCAACGTCCTGACTTTC. This codes for CASSQRRDRVANVLTF.

The chain joins TRBV28 to TRBJ2-6; D is uncertain. Deletions cut 7 bases from V and 0 bases from J, with 7 bases between. Germline lookup yields CDR1 MDHEN and CDR2 SYDVKM. CDR3 length: 14 residues. The CDR3 DNA sequence: TGTGCCAGCACCGAAGACTCTGGGGCCAACGTCCTGACTTTC. Its protein product is CASTEDSGANVLTF.

The chain employs TRBV10-3 and TRBJ2-5; TRBD1 aligns across 7 bases. The CDR3 is 13 amino acids. Trimming cost V 6 bases and J 7 bases; bases outside gene matches: 8. Germline V gene sequence: CDR1 ENHRY, CDR2 SYGVKD. In DNA, the CDR3 is TGTGCCATCAGGAGTCGGCCAGGGGGGACCCAGTACTTC. The encoded protein is CAIRSRPGGTQYF.

This clonotype was seen a handful of times. This rearrangement joins TRBV25-1 to TRBJ2-1, with a weak D call TRBD1 (5 bases). This CDR3 has 12 amino acids. V was pared by 4 bases and J by 8 bases, with 9 bases between. The germline V gene encodes CDR1 MGHDK and CDR2 SYGVNS. CDR3 sequence: CASSAQGHEQFF. In DNA form, the CDR3 reads TGTGCCAGCAGTGCTCAGGGCCATGAGCAGTTCTTC. Together with reference TRBV25-1 and TRBJ2-1, the CDR3 gives the full variable domain: EADIYQTPRYLVIGTGKKITLECSQTMGHDKMYWYQQDPGMELHLIHYSYGVNSTEKGDLSSESTVSRIRTEHFPLTLESARPSHTSQYLCASSAQGHEQFFGPGTRLTVL.

This rearrangement joins TRBV10-3 to TRBJ2-5; 10 positions match TRBD2. Germline CDR1 is ENHRY and CDR2 is SYGVKD. This CDR3 has 15 amino acids. V lost 5 bases to trimming and J lost 7 bases; unmatched junction nucleotides: 10. The CDR3 region is CAISKGLADPRTQYF. As DNA, the CDR3 is TGTGCCATCAGTAAAGGACTAGCGGACCCCAGGACCCAGTACTTC.